This T cell receptor beta chain was captured in a study of blood T cell repertoires in COVID-19. Some clones are missing from TCRdb's copy, which holds only in-frame ones; the method was immunoSEQ multiplex PCR. The profile shows 200,000 to 250,000 clones, about nine tenths of them singletons. The CDR3 runs to 17 residues. Germline CDR1 is LGHDT and CDR2 is YNNKEL (reference sequence). The V segment lost 4 bases and the J segment 2 bases; nucleotides outside the gene matches: 11. The sequence was collected from a woman between 25 and 40 years old who had recovered from COVID-19. The source material was PBMCs or T cells enriched from blood (not recorded which). The rearrangement links TRBV3-1 (or the pseudogene TRBV3-2) to TRBJ1-2; 9 positions match TRBD1. The CDR3 here is CASSPGQGTPPNYGYTF. The CDR3 DNA follows: TGTGCCAGCAGCCCCGGACAGGGGACCCCACCGAACTATGGCTACACCTTC.